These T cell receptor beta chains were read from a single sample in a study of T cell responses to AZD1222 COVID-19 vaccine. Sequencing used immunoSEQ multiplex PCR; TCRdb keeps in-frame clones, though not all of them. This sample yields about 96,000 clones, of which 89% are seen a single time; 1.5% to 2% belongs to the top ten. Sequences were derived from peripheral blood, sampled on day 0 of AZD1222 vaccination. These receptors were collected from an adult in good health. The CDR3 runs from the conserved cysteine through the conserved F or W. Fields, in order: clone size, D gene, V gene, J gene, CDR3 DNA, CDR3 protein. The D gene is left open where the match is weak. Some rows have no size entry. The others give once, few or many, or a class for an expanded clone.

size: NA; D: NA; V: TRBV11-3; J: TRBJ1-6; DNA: TGTGCCAGCAGCTTGAGAGGGGAGCTACTGTCTAATTCACCCCTCCACTTT; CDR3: CASSLRGELLSNSPLHF
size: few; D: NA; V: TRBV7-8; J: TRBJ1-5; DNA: TGTGCCAGCAGCCCACTTGGGGGGGAAATTTATCAGCCCCAGCATTTT; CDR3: CASSPLGGEIYQPQHF
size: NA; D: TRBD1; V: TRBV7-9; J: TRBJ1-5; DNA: TGTGCCAGCAGCTTAGTGACGGGGACAGGGGAGTATCAGCCCCAGCATTTT; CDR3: CASSLVTGTGEYQPQHF
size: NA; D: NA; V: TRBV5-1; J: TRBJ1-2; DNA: TGCGCCAGCAGTCGAGAGACGGGAGGCTATGGCTACACCTTC; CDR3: CASSRETGGYGYTF
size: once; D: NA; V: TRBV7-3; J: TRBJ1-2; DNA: TGTGCCAGCAGCTTAAATGGCGGGTATGGCTACACCTTC; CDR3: CASSLNGGYGYTF
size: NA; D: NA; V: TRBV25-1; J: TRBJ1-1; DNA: TGTGCCAGCAGTGAGATCGGAAACATCCAGGGGAACACTGAAGCTTTCTTT; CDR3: CASSEIGNIQGNTEAFF
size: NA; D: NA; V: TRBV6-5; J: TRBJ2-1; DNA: TGTGCCAGCAGTTACCCGAGCTCCTACAATGAGCAGTTCTTC; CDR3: CASSYPSSYNEQFF
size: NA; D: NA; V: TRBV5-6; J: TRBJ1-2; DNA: TGTGCCAGTGGTCGTGGAAGGAACTATGGCTACACCTTC; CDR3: CASGRGRNYGYTF
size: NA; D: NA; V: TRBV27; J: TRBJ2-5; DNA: TGTGCCAGCAGTTTATCATGGGGGGCCCAGGAGACCCAGTACTTC; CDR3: CASSLSWGAQETQYF
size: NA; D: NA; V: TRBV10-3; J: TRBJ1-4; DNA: TGTGCCATCAGTGGTCAGGGAGGACTGAATGAAAAACTGTTTTTT; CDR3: CAISGQGGLNEKLFF